This record looks at one TCR beta chain sequence and its context. Sequencing was performed with immunoSEQ multiplex PCR; in TCRdb, only in-frame clones are kept and a portion is missing. The sample lists about 170,000 clones, 84% occurring once. These data come from a study of blood T cell repertoires in COVID-19. The CDR3 is 18 amino acids. Trimming took 1 base from V and 5 from J; bases not matched to a gene: 10. In germline, CDR1 is PRHDT, CDR2 FYEKMQ (reference sequence). The V call is TRBV13, the J call TRBJ2-1; 11 bases line up with TRBD2. The TCR was taken from a man in his forties or fifties who had recovered from COVID-19. The sequenced sample was peripheral blood. The CDR3 bases are TGTGCCAGCAGCTTAGTAGCGGGGGGGCTTTTCGGTCACAATGAGCAGTTCTTC. Translation gives CASSLVAGGLFGHNEQFF.